The present T cell receptor beta chain was sequenced within a study of blood T cell repertoires in COVID-19. Overall study context: Whether acute or convalescent, the COVID-19 samples came from the United States, Italy and Spain. The cDNA or gDNA used as material had been derived from T cells, B-cell-depleted T cells, or PBMCs.

Seattle cases were enrolled at active infection and followed longitudinally. Original analysis: Counts of nucleated cells, estimated from reference gene primer amplification, were obtained. Using immunoSEQ multiplex PCR, the repertoire was profiled, and TCRdb retains in-frame clones only, with some absent. From that table come the V and J calls and clone size; the DNA was used to work out D and trimming. The repertoire includes some 520,000 clones, approximately 89% of them detected once, and approximately 0.9% sits in the top ten. The receptor was isolated from a man aged 18 to 30 with COVID-19, enrolled during active disease. The sample was peripheral blood.

The CDR3, as DNA: TGTGCCAGCTCTAGCGGGAGGGCCTACAATGAGCAGTTCTTC. Amino acid sequence: CASSSGRAYNEQFF. The V and J genes are TRBV11-2 and TRBJ2-1; 12 bases match TRBD2. V was clipped by 8 bases and J by 2 bases; unmatched bases: 1. CDR3 length: 14 amino acids. Germline V lookup: CDR1 SGHAT, CDR2 FQNNGV.